This T cell receptor (beta chain) appears in the sequencing data of a study of shared T cell receptors in the human thymus. This clone was recorded only once. Per the germline V gene, CDR1 is SGHTA and CDR2 is FQGTGA. The CDR3 sequence is 22 residues long. V dropped 5 bases and J dropped 0; count of bases not matched to a gene: 22. TCRdb keeps only in-frame clones here, not all; method: immunoSEQ multiplex PCR. This sample carries about 660,000 clones, around 87% of them seen once, and the ten largest clones take around 0.01%. These same records also appear under a second study, on human thymus T cells. According to that study: Corrective cardiac surgery supplied the resected thymus tissue.

The source material was thymocytes. The chain employs TRBV7-3 and TRBJ2-7; the match to TRBD2 covers 13 bases. This sequence originates from a boy younger than two with a congenital heart defect. CDR3 in amino acids: CASSRSLTGVLAGGPSSYEQYF. CDR3 bases: TGTGCCAGCAGCCGAAGCCTAACAGGGGTACTAGCGGGAGGGCCCTCCTCCTACGAGCAGTACTTC.